This TCR beta chain is drawn from a study of response to subunit inactivated influenza vaccine. This clonotype was observed many times. TCRdb fed the RT-PCR reads into MiXCR, producing one record per CDR3 protein. The sample records around 200,000 distinct CDR3 sequences, around a tenth being singletons. The CDR3 contains 12 residues. Between the trimmed V and J ends, which lost 5 bases and 8 bases, there was a span of 10 bases. Germline-derived CDR1 and CDR2 are SNHLY and FYNNEI. The receptor was isolated from a man aged 50-59 years who received an inactivated influenza vaccine. V and J are TRBV2 and TRBJ2-1, with D unresolved. The sample here was non-naive T cells sorted from PBMCs, taken on the day of vaccination. The CDR3 loop reads CASSFRRDEQFF. CDR3 nucleotide sequence: TGTGCCAGCAGTTTCCGCCGGGATGAGCAGTTCTTC.